These T cell receptor beta chains were read from a single sample in a study of post-analysis software for immune sequencing data. Using its own MiXCR run on the PCR reads, TCRdb lists one record per CDR3 protein. The sample carries 500,000 to 600,000 distinct CDR3 sequences, 44% recorded once. Input material: blood. These receptors were obtained from a girl aged 5 to 17 with multiple sclerosis. Both conserved end residues are part of each CDR3. Fields, in order: clone size, J gene, D gene, V gene, CDR3 protein, CDR3 DNA. D genes are given only for firm matches. Only some rows state a clone size, as once, few, many or a class for expanded clones.

-,TRBJ1-6,-,TRBV4-1,CASSPPGWGKGSPLHF,TGCGCCAGCAGTCCTCCGGGATGGGGAAAGGGTTCACCCCTCCACTTT
few,TRBJ2-7,-,TRBV12-3/TRBV12-4,CASSFRMTTYEQYF,TGTGCCAGCAGTTTTCGGATGACCACCTACGAGCAGTACTTC
-,TRBJ2-2,-,TRBV9,CASSEWENTGELFF,TGTGCCAGCAGCGAGTGGGAGAACACCGGGGAGCTGTTTTTT
-,TRBJ2-5,TRBD1,TRBV20-1,CSARKQGAKQYF,TGCAGTGCTAGGAAACAGGGGGCTAAACAGTACTTC
-,TRBJ2-7,TRBD1,TRBV7-2,CASSLTGGQYEQYF,TGTGCCAGCAGCCTGACAGGGGGCCAGTACGAGCAGTACTTC
-,TRBJ2-7,TRBD2,TRBV7-9,CASSVTSGSSNEQYF,TGTGCCAGCAGCGTCACTAGCGGGAGTAGTAACGAGCAGTACTTC
-,TRBJ1-2,-,TRBV12-3/TRBV12-4,CASTPSARVHGYTF,TGTGCCAGCACCCCCTCAGCCCGGGTCCATGGCTACACCTTC
-,TRBJ2-7,TRBD1,TRBV14,CASSQLRDRESYEQYF,TGTGCCAGCAGCCAACTCCGGGACAGGGAGTCCTACGAGCAGTACTTC
-,TRBJ1-2,TRBD1,TRBV5-5,CASSLTTGIYGYTF,TGTGCCAGCAGCTTGACGACAGGGATTTATGGCTACACCTTC
-,TRBJ1-1,-,TRBV29-1,CSGLSGEAFF,TGCAGCGGGCTGTCGGGGGAAGCTTTCTTT
-,TRBJ2-5,-,TRBV5-5,CASSFHPGQQVETQYF,TGTGCCAGCAGCTTCCATCCGGGACAACAAGTGGAGACCCAGTACTTC
few,TRBJ2-7,TRBD2,TRBV9,CASSFSPGGLAGGHEQYF,TGTGCCAGCAGCTTCAGCCCGGGGGGACTAGCGGGAGGTCACGAGCAGTACTTC
-,TRBJ1-1,-,TRBV10-3,CAISARNTEAFF,TGTGCCATCAGTGCACGGAACACTGAAGCTTTCTTT
-,TRBJ2-6,TRBD1,TRBV20-1,CSASHRGRGANVLTF,TGCAGTGCTAGTCACAGGGGGCGAGGGGCCAACGTCCTGACTTTC
few,TRBJ1-4,-,TRBV7-8,CASSLAVWRNEKLFF,TGTGCCAGCAGCTTAGCTGTTTGGCGTAATGAAAAACTGTTTTTT
few,TRBJ2-1,-,TRBV12-3/TRBV12-4,CASSLDPRLAYNEQFF,TGTGCCAGCAGTTTAGACCCAAGACTAGCCTACAATGAGCAGTTCTTC
-,TRBJ2-7,TRBD2,TRBV5-5,CASSLLTGGARMYF,TGTGCCAGCAGCTTACTAACCGGGGGGGCGAGAATGTACTTC
few,TRBJ1-2,-,TRBV6-1,CASSEETPGGYTF,TGTGCCAGCAGTGAAGAGACACCGGGGGGCTACACCTTC
few,TRBJ2-4,-,TRBV18,CASSPPNLLGAKNIQYF,TGTGCCAGCTCACCACCGAACCTTCTGGGGGCCAAAAACATTCAGTACTTC
-,TRBJ2-5,-,TRBV29-1,CSSGGQTQYF,TGCAGCTCGGGTGGACAGACCCAGTACTTC
-,TRBJ2-7,TRBD2,TRBV6-1,CASSEKGTEKRGGTHEQYF,TGTGCCAGCAGTGAAAAGGGGACAGAAAAGCGGGGGGGCACCCACGAGCAGTACTTC
-,TRBJ2-2,TRBD1,TRBV12-3/TRBV12-4,CASSPDRVNTGELFF,TGTGCCAGCAGTCCGGACAGGGTGAACACCGGGGAGCTGTTTTTT
once,TRBJ2-1,TRBD2,TRBV2,CASSGAGGGNNEQFF,TGTGCCAGCAGTGGGGCAGGCGGGGGGAACAATGAGCAGTTCTTC
many,TRBJ1-4,-,TRBV7-7,CASSPQGSEKLFF,TGTGCTAGCAGCCCCCAGGGCAGTGAAAAACTGTTTTTT
few,TRBJ2-3,-,TRBV29-1,CSVEFIADTQYF,TGCAGCGTTGAATTCATCGCAGATACGCAGTATTTT
-,TRBJ2-3,-,TRBV20-1,CSARNPRLRGDTQYF,TGCAGTGCTAGGAACCCCCGGTTGAGGGGAGATACGCAGTATTTT
-,TRBJ1-2,TRBD1,TRBV5-5,CASSLEGTGIITYGYTF,TGTGCCAGCAGCTTGGAGGGGACAGGAATTATAACGTATGGCTACACCTTC
few,TRBJ2-6,-,TRBV5-4,CASSLPVSGANVLTF,TGTGCCAGCAGCTTGCCGGTCTCTGGGGCCAACGTCCTGACTTTC
few,TRBJ2-7,TRBD1,TRBV7-6,CASSLAGDRERPYEQYF,TGTGCCAGCAGCTTAGCGGGGGACAGGGAAAGGCCCTACGAGCAGTACTTC
-,TRBJ1-1,-,TRBV7-8,CASSLTGTMMGTEAFF,TGTGCCAGCAGCTTAACCGGGACCATGATGGGGACTGAAGCTTTCTTT
-,TRBJ2-7,TRBD1,TRBV6-6,CASIGTDSYEQYF,TGTGCCAGCATCGGGACAGACTCCTACGAGCAGTACTTC
-,TRBJ2-6,-,TRBV27,CASSKQGTGANVLTF,TGTGCCAGCAGTAAGCAGGGGACTGGGGCCAACGTCCTGACTTTC
-,TRBJ1-6,-,TRBV7-6,CASRKGPFLSLNNSPLHF,TGTGCCAGCAGGAAAGGACCTTTCCTGAGCCTTAATAATTCACCCCTCCACTTT
few,TRBJ2-6,-,TRBV12-3/TRBV12-4,CASRLSSGANVLTF,TGTGCCAGCAGGCTAAGCTCTGGGGCCAACGTCCTGACTTTC
-,TRBJ2-6,TRBD1,TRBV12-5,CAVLQGAGANVLTF,TGTGCTGTACTTCAGGGGGCTGGGGCCAACGTCCTGACTTTC
few,TRBJ2-7,-,TRBV9,CASSVGSPEASYEQYF,TGTGCCAGCAGCGTAGGGAGTCCCGAAGCTTCCTACGAGCAGTACTTC
-,TRBJ2-7,-,TRBV7-9,CASSLGEDDQYF,TGTGCCAGCAGCCTCGGGGAGGACGATCAGTACTTC
few,TRBJ1-6,TRBD1,TRBV5-1,CASSLLGGRSPLHF,TGCGCCAGCAGCTTGTTAGGGGGCCGGTCACCCCTCCACTTT
-,TRBJ2-5,-,TRBV20-1,CSAVGNEYQETQYF,TGCAGTGCGGTGGGAAATGAGTACCAAGAGACCCAGTACTTC
-,TRBJ2-7,TRBD2,TRBV29-1,CSGLAGGLTEQYF,TGCAGCGGTCTAGCGGGGGGGCTCACCGAGCAGTACTTC
few,TRBJ2-5,-,TRBV25-1,CASSESGRGQETQYF,TGTGCCAGCAGTGAATCGGGCAGGGGTCAAGAGACCCAGTACTTC
-,TRBJ1-2,-,TRBV5-6,CASSRTRDGYTF,TGTGCCAGCAGCCGTACGCGGGATGGCTACACCTTC
-,TRBJ2-1,-,TRBV7-2,CASSLGPSPDEQFF,TGTGCCAGCAGCCTGGGACCCAGTCCCGATGAGCAGTTCTTC
-,TRBJ1-4,-,TRBV29-1,CSVADGTNEKLFF,TGCAGCGTGGCCGACGGCACTAATGAAAAACTGTTTTTT
few,TRBJ2-7,-,TRBV7-2,CASSLVGQSYEQYF,TGTGCCAGCAGCTTAGTAGGCCAATCCTACGAGCAGTACTTC
-,TRBJ1-2,-,TRBV25-1,CASSVPGLREGYGYTF,TGTGCCAGCAGTGTCCCGGGACTCCGGGAGGGCTATGGCTACACCTTC
-,TRBJ2-5,-,TRBV15,CATSRDRLEETQYF,TGTGCCACCAGCAGAGACAGGCTCGAAGAGACCCAGTACTTC
few,TRBJ2-5,-,TRBV21-1,CASSTRIQETQYF,TGTGCCAGCAGCACGAGGATCCAAGAGACCCAGTACTTC
-,TRBJ1-4,-,TRBV5-1,CASSLGETNEKLFF,TGCGCCAGCAGCTTGGGAGAAACTAATGAAAAACTGTTTTTT
-,TRBJ2-1,TRBD1,TRBV7-8,CASSFVSDRGRFNEQFF,TGTGCCAGCAGCTTCGTCTCGGACAGGGGGCGCTTCAATGAGCAGTTCTTC
few,TRBJ1-2,-,TRBV6-6,CAAGGTINYGYTF,TGTGCTGCCGGGGGGACCATTAACTATGGCTACACCTTC
-,TRBJ1-1,-,TRBV10-2,CASSESPGRNTEAFF,TGCGCCAGCAGTGAGTCCCCGGGCAGAAACACTGAAGCTTTCTTT
-,TRBJ2-2,-,TRBV10-1,CASSESNTGELFF,TGCGCCAGCAGTGAGTCGAACACCGGGGAGCTGTTTTTT